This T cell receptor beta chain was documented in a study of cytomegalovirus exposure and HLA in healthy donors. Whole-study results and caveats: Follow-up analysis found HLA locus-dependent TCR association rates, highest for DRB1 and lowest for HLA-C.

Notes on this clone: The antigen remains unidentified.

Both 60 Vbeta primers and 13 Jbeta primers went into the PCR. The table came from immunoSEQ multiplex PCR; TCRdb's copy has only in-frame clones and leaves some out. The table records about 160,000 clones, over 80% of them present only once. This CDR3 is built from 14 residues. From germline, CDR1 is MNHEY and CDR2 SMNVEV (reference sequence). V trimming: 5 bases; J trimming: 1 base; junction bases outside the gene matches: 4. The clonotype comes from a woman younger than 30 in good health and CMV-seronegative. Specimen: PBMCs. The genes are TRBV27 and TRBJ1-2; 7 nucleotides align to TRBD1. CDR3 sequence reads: CASSPRDSNYGYTF. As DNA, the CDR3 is TGTGCCAGCAGTCCCCGGGACAGTAACTATGGCTACACCTTC.